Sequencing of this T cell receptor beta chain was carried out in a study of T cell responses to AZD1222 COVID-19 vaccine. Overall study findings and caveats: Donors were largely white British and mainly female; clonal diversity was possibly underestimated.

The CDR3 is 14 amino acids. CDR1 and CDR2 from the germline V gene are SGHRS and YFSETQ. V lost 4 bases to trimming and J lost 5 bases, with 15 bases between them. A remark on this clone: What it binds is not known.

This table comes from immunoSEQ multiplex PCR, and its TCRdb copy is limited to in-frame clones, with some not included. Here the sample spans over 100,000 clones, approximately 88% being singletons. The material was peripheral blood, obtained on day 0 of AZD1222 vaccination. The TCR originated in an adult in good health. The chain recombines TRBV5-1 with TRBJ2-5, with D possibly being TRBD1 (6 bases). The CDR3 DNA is TGCGCCAGCAGCGTAAAGGGGGTAGCGGAGACCCAGTACTTC. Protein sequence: CASSVKGVAETQYF.